The present T cell receptor (beta chain) was sequenced within a study of siplizumab effects on memory and regulatory T cells. Of note for this clone: Its antigen remains unknown.

Study-wide points: Confirmatory evidence of suppressive function in proliferating siplizumab-culture Tregs was not obtained. The naive T cell population seemed more diverse than memory cells and seemed a major contributor to the alloresponse.

Clones were sequenced by immunoSEQ multiplex PCR, and TCRdb holds only the in-frame ones, with some missing. The table includes approximately 50,000 clones, about 94% detected once. Sequenced: CD8+ T cells sorted from blood. The clonotype comes from a human donor in good health.

CDR3 protein: CASSLPLATDTQYF. Written as DNA, the CDR3 is TGTGCCAGCAGCTTACCCCTAGCCACAGATACGCAGTATTTT. The chain is built from TRBV7-2 and TRBJ2-3; D is possibly TRBD2 (5 bases). This CDR3 has 14 amino acids. V gave up 2 bases and J gave up 2 bases, with 8 bases separating them. Germline CDR1 and CDR2: SGHTA and FQGNSA.